This T cell receptor (beta chain) emerged from a study of patients and donors after allogeneic stem cell transplantation. TCRdb recomputed calls from the RT-PCR reads with MiXCR, one row per CDR3 protein. The sample yields approximately 250,000 distinct CDR3 sequences, 14% seen once. From germline, CDR1 is LGHDT and CDR2 YNNKEL (reference sequence). The CDR3 spans 15 residues. V dropped 1 base and J dropped 5 bases, with 14 bases sitting between them. V is TRBV3-1 and J is TRBJ2-5; D is perhaps TRBD2 (6 bases). Sequencing was done on a sample of blood, either unsorted or a sorted T cell fraction (not recorded which). This receptor was obtained from a human donor who was either an allogeneic HSCT recipient or a stem cell or donor lymphocyte infusion donor (not recorded which). It is not recorded whose cells these are; they may come from a transplant donor. CDR3 region: CASSQGLVRRETQYF. CDR3 in DNA: TGTGCCAGCAGCCAAGGACTAGTTAGACGGGAGACCCAGTACTTC.